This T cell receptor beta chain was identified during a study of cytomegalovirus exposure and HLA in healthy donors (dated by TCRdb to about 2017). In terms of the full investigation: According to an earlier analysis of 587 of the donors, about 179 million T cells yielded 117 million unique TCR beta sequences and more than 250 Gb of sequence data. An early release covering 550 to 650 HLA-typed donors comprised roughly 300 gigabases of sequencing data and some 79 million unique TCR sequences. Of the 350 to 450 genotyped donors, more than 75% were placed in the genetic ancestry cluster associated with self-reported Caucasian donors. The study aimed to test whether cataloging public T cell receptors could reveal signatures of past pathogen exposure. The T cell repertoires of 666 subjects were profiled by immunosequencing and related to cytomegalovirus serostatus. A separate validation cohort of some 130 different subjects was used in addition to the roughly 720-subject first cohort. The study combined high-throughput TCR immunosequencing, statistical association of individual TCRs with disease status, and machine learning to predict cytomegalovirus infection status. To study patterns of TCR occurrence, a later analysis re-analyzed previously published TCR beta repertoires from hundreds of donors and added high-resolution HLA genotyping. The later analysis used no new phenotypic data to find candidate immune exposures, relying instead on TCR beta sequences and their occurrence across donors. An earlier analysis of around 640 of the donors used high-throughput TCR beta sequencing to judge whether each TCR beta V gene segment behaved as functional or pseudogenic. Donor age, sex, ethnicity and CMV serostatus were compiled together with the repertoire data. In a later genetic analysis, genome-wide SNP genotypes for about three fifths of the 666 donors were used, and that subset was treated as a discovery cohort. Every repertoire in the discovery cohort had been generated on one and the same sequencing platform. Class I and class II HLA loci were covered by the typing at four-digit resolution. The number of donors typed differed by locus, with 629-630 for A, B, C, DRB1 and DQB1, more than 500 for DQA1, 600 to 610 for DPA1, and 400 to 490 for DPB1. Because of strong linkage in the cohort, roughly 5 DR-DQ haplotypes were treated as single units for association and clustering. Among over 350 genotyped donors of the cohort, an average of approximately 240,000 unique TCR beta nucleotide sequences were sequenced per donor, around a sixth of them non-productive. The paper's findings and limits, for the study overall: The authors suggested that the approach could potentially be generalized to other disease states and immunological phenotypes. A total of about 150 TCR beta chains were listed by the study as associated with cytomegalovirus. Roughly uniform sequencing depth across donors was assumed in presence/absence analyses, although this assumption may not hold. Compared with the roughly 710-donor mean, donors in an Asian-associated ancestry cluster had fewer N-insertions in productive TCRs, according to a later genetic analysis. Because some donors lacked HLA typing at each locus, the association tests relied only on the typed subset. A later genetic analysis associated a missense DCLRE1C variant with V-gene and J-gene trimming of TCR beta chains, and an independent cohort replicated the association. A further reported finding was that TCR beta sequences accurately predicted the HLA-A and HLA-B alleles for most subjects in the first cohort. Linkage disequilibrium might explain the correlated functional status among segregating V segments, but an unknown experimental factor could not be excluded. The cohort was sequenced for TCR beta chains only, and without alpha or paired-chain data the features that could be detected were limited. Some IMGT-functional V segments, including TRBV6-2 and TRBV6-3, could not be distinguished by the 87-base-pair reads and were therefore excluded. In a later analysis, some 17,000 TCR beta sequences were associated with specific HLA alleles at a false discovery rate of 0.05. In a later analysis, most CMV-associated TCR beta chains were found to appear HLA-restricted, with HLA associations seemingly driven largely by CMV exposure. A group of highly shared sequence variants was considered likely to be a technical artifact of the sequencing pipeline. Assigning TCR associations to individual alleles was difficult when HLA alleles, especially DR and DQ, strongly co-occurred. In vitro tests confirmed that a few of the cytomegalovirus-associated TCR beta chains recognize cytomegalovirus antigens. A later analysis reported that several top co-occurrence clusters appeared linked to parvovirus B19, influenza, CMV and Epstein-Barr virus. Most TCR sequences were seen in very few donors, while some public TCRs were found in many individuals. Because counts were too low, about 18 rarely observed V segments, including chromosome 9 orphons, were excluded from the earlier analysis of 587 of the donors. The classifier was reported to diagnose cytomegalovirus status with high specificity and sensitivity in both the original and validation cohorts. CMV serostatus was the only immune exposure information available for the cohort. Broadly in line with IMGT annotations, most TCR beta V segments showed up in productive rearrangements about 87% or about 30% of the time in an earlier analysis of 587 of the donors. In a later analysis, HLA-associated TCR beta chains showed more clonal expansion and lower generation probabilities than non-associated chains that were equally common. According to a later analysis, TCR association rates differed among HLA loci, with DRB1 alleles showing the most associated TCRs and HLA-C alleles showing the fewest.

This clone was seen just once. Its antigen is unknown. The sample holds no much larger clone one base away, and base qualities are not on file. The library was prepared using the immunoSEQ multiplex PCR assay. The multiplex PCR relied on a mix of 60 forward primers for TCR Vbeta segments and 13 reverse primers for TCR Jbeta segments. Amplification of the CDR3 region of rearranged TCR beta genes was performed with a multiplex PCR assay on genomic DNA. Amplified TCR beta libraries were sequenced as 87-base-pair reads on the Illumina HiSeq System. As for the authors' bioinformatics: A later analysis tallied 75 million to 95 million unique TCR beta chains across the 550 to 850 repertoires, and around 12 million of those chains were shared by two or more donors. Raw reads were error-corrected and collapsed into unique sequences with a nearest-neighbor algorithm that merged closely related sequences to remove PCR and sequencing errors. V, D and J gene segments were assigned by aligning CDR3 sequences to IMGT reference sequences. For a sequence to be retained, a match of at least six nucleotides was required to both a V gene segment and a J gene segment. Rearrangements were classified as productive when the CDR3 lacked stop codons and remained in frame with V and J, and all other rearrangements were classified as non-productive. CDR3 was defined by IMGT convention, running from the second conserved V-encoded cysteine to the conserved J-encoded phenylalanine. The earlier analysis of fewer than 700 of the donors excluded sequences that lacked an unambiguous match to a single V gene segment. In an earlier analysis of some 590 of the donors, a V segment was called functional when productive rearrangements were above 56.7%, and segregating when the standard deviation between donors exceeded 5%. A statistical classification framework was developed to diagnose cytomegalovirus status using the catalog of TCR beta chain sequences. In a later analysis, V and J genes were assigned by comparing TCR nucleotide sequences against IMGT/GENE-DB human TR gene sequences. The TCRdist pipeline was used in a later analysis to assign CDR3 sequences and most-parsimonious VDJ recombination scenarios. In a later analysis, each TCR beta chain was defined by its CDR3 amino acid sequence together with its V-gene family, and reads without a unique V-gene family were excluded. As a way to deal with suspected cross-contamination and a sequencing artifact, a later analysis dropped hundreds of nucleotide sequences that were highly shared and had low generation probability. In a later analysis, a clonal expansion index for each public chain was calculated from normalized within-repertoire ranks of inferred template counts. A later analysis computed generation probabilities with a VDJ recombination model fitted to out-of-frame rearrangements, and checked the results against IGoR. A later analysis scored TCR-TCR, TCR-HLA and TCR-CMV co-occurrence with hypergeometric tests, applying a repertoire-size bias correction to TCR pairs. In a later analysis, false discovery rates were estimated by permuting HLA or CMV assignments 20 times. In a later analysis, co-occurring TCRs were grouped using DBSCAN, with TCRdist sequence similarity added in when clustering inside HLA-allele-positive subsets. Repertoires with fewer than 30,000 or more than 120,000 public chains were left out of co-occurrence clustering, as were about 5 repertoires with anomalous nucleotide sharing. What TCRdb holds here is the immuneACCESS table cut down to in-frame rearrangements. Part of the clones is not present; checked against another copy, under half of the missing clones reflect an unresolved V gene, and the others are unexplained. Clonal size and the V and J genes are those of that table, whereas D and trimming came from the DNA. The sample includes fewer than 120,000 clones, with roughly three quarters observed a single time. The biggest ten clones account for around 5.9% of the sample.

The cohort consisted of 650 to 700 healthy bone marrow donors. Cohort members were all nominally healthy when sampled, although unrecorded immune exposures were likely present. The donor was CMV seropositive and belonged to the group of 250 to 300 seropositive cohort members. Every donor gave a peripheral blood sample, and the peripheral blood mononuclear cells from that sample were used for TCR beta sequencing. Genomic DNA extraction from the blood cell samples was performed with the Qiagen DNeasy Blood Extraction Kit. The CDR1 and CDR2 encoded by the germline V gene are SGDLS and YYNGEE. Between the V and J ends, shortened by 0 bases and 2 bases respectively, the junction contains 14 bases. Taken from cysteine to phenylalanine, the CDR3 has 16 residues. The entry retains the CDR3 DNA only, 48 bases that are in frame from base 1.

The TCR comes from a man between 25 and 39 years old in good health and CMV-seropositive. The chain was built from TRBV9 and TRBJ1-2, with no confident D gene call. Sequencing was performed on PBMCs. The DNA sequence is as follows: TGTGCCAGCAGCGTAGCTGTGGGCTCCCCCAACTATGGCTACACCTTC. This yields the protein CASSVAVGSPNYGYTF.